The clone carrying this T cell receptor beta chain has just a few counts. Antigen unknown. V was clipped by 3 bases and J by 7 bases; unmatched bases: 4. Germline loops: CDR1 MRHNA, CDR2 SNTAGT. This CDR3 has 14 residues. This sample is part of a study of Ad26.COV2.S vaccination and SARS-CoV-2 variants. Study-level information: Among those in the COV1001 Ad26.COV2.S trial arm was the donor. General study results and limits: Post-vaccination spike-specific CD8+ and CD4+ T cell responses reportedly had substantial breadth.

Assay used: immunoSEQ multiplex PCR; TCRdb lists only in-frame clones, some missing. This sample has roughly 300,000 clones, with approximately 86% found just once. Treatment described: roughly 18 received Ad26.COV2.S at low or high dose, single or two shots; several received placebo; per-sample allocation not given. Sample collection was performed on day 63 after the first vaccine or placebo injection. The chain links TRBV6-4 to TRBJ1-2; TRBD1 matches 11 bases. Sample: peripheral blood, taken in a trial of Ad26.COV2.S vaccine versus placebo. The TCR comes from a person aged 18-60 years who received the Ad26.COV2.S COVID-19 vaccine or a placebo. The CDR3 loop is CASSEGQGVSGYTF. Written as DNA, the CDR3 is TGTGCCAGCAGTGAGGGACAGGGGGTTTCTGGCTACACCTTC.